This entry lists 20 T cell receptor beta chains sequenced from one sample in a study of cytomegalovirus exposure and HLA in healthy donors. Repertoires were generated with immunoSEQ multiplex PCR, while TCRdb's copy carries only in-frame clones and drops some. The table lists 240,000 or so clones, 75% to 90% of them singletons, with roughly 1.2% in the top ten. Sequencing was performed on PBMCs. These receptors were taken from a woman younger than 45 in good health and CMV-seropositive.

The chain employs TRBV7-9 and TRBJ1-1; tentative D call: TRBD1 (6 bases). Germline V lookup: CDR1 SEHNR, CDR2 FQNEAQ (reference sequence). V was clipped by 5 bases and J by 3 bases, with 13 bases between them. This CDR3 has 14 amino acids. The CDR3 DNA reads as TGTGCCAGCAGCCCACAGGGAGGGTACACTGAAGCTTTCTTT. Its protein product is CASSPQGGYTEAFF.

V is TRBV6-5 and J is TRBJ2-7; D unclear. The V gene's germline CDR1 is MNHEY and CDR2 SVGAGI. Between the trimmed V and J ends, which lost 0 bases and 3 bases, there was a span of 9 bases. The CDR3 contains 14 residues. CDR3 protein: CASSYSKVSYEQYF. CDR3 nucleotides: TGTGCCAGCAGTTACTCTAAAGTGAGCTACGAGCAGTACTTC.

The chain employs TRBV12-5 and TRBJ2-1; D is perhaps TRBD2 (7 bases). The CDR3 loop spans 14 amino acids. CDR1 and CDR2 from the germline V gene are LGHNT and FRNRAP. V lost 7 bases and J lost 0, with 10 bases in between. The CDR3 nucleotides are TGTGCTAGTGTAGGGGGGGGCTCCTACAATGAGCAGTTCTTC. Its protein product is CASVGGGSYNEQFF.

About this clone itself: A read error may produce the germline difference seen at one junction end. This chain links TRBV6-1 with TRBJ2-7; 7 nucleotides line up with TRBD2. Per germline, CDR1 MNHNS and CDR2 SASEGT. The CDR3 is 13 amino acids. In DNA, the CDR3 is TGTGCCAGCAGTCAAGCGGGACTCTACGAGCAGTACTTC. Its protein product is CASSQAGLYEQYF.

The J gene is TRBJ2-4, the V gene TRBV27; 10 nucleotides agree with TRBD1. The CDR3 loop spans 20 amino acids. With V trimmed by 5 bases and J by 0 bases, 16 bases remained unmatched. The germline V gene encodes CDR1 MNHEY and CDR2 SMNVEV (reference sequence). The CDR3, as DNA: TGTGCCAGCAGTCCGATAACCCGGGACAGGGGTGCTCTAGCCAAAAACATTCAGTACTTC. Translating gives CASSPITRDRGALAKNIQYF.

The gene calls are TRBV9 and TRBJ2-5; 7 nucleotides align to TRBD2. The J segment lost 5 bases and the V segment lost 6 bases, leaving 7 bases of the junction unmatched. Looked up from germline, CDR1 is SGDLS and CDR2 is YYNGEE. The CDR3 length is 13 residues. The CDR3 loop is CASNLGEGETQYF. DNA for the CDR3: TGTGCCAGCAATCTGGGGGAGGGGGAGACCCAGTACTTC.

This chain links TRBV4-2 with TRBJ2-7, with 8 bases identical to TRBD1. In germline, CDR1 is LGHNA, CDR2 YNFKEQ. CDR3 size: 15 residues. The V and J ends lost 4 bases and 4 bases, in that order; junction bases with no gene match: 9. DNA for the CDR3: TGTGCCAGCAGCCGCGGAGGACAGGGAGCTTACGAGCAGTACTTC. It translates to CASSRGGQGAYEQYF.

This chain links TRBV2 with TRBJ2-1; D perhaps matches TRBD1 (5 bases). CDR1 and CDR2 (germline): SNHLY, FYNNEI. The CDR3 is made up of 11 amino acids. Between the trimmed V and J ends, which lost 8 bases and 12 bases, there was a span of 14 bases. CDR3 DNA sequence: TGTGCCAGCCAGGGCGAGAGGTCGCAGTTCTTC. Amino acid sequence: CASQGERSQFF.

This clone was seen once. This rearrangement joins TRBV10-1 to TRBJ2-1; D gene uncertain. The CDR3 is 17 amino acids. Germline values: CDR1 WNHNN, CDR2 SYGVQD (reference sequence). The V gene lost 3 bases and the J gene lost 0 bases, with 15 bases spanning the gap. The CDR3 region is CASSDSASTYSYNEQFF. CDR3 DNA: TGCGCCAGCAGTGATTCTGCGAGCACTTACTCCTACAATGAGCAGTTCTTC.

The chain uses TRBV2 and TRBJ1-1; TRBD1 matches at 8 bases. CDR1 SNHLY and CDR2 FYNNEI come from the germline V gene. The ends lost 4 bases at V and 0 bases at J; junction bases unmatched: 7. CDR3 length equals 16 residues. CDR3 nucleotide sequence: TGTGCCAGCAGTGGCCTAGACAGGGGAATGAACACTGAAGCTTTCTTT. Translation gives CASSGLDRGMNTEAFF.

V is TRBV11-2 and J is TRBJ2-7; 8 bases align to TRBD2. The V gene's germline CDR1 is SGHAT and CDR2 FQNNGV. Trimming cost V 1 base and J 4 bases; bases outside gene matches: 3. The CDR3 loop spans 14 amino acids. CDR3 in DNA: TGTGCCAGCAGCTTAGCCGGGACTAGTTACGAGCAGTACTTC. This translates into CASSLAGTSYEQYF.

CDR3 DNA sequence: TGTGCCAGCAGCTTAGGAAACAGGGACTCCTACGAGCAGTACTTC. Its protein product is CASSLGNRDSYEQYF. The chain carries TRBV11-3 and TRBJ2-7; the D gene is possibly TRBD1 (6 bases). The germline V gene has CDR1 SGHNT and CDR2 YENEEA. The CDR3 has 15 residues. V dropped 1 base and J dropped 0 bases, with 10 bases sitting between them.

The chain carries TRBV7-2 and TRBJ2-1, with TRBD2 matching 8 bases. Germline values: CDR1 SGHTA, CDR2 FQGNSA. J was trimmed by 15 bases and V by 4 bases; bases with no gene match: 8. CDR3 length: 12 amino acids. The DNA of the CDR3 is TGTGCCAGCAGCTCTCCGGGACTAGGGGTGTTCTTC. This sequence encodes CASSSPGLGVFF.

V is TRBV11-2 and J is TRBJ2-1, with 8 bases identical to TRBD2. This CDR3 spans 15 amino acids. With V trimmed by 3 bases and J by 4 bases, 5 bases remained unmatched. Germline-derived CDR1 and CDR2 are SGHAT and FQNNGV. CDR3 nucleotide sequence: TGTGCCAGCAGCTTCATCACTAGCGGATACAATGAGCAGTTCTTC. It codes for CASSFITSGYNEQFF.

This chain connects TRBV5-8 to TRBJ2-7, with 8 bases that match TRBD2. V lost 4 bases, J lost 4 bases, and 10 bases stayed unmatched. CDR1 is SGHTS and CDR2 is YDEGEE in the germline V gene. CDR3 size: 15 residues. The CDR3 DNA is TGTGCCAGCAGCGGGGGTCCGGGACTAGGGTACGAGCAGTACTTC. This encodes CASSGGPGLGYEQYF.

V gene TRBV29-1 combines with J gene TRBJ2-7; TRBD1 is a possible D gene (7 bases). The CDR3 sequence is 12 residues long. V gave up 4 bases and J gave up 3 bases, with 10 bases separating them. Germline V CDR1 and CDR2: SQVTM, ANQGSEA. The CDR3 region is CSVGRDSYEQYF. The DNA of the CDR3 is TGCAGCGTTGGGAGGGACAGCTACGAGCAGTACTTC.

The V gene is TRBV10-2, the J gene TRBJ2-7; a weak D match, TRBD2 (6 bases). CDR3 length equals 17 residues. V was pared by 1 base and J by 0 bases, with 16 bases between. Germline values: CDR1 WSHSY, CDR2 SAAADI. The CDR3 DNA is TGCGCCAGCAGTGAGTACGATGGGGCGGGGAGCTCCTACGAGCAGTACTTC. Translated: CASSEYDGAGSSYEQYF.

This chain joins TRBV7-9 and TRBJ2-3; tentatively, D is TRBD1 (5 bases). The ends were cut back, 1 base at V and 1 base at J, with 9 bases in the middle. Looked up from germline, CDR1 is SEHNR and CDR2 is FQNEAQ (reference sequence). There are 15 residues in the CDR3. The CDR3 loop reads CASSLEGVGTDTQYF. The CDR3 region has the DNA TGTGCCAGCAGCTTAGAAGGGGTCGGCACAGATACGCAGTATTTT. Full variable domain (outside the CDR3, taken from reference TRBV7-9 and TRBJ2-3): DTGVSQNPRHKITKRGQNVTFRCDPISEHNRLYWYRQTLGQGPEFLTYFQNEAQLEKSRLLSDRFSAERPKGSFSTLEIQRTEQGDSAMYLCASSLEGVGTDTQYFGPGTRLTVL.

The chain is built from TRBV6-5 and TRBJ2-1; D may be TRBD2 (5 bases). This CDR3 contains 15 residues. Trimming took off 4 bases at V and 5 bases at J, with 15 bases between the two ends. From germline, CDR1 is MNHEY and CDR2 SVGAGI. This CDR3 is CASSLSGWGNNEQFF. In nucleotides, the CDR3 is TGTGCCAGCAGTTTGTCGGGGTGGGGTAACAATGAGCAGTTCTTC.

This clone was recorded only once. This chain connects TRBV19 to TRBJ2-7; possibly TRBD2 for D (6 bases). The germline V gene has CDR1 LNHDA and CDR2 SQIVND (reference sequence). The CDR3 runs to 15 residues. V lost 3 bases and J 2 bases, leaving 14 bases between the germline ends. The chain's CDR3 is CASSISVAGPYEQYF. The CDR3 DNA reads TGTGCCAGTAGTATTTCCGTCGCGGGACCCTACGAGCAGTACTTC.